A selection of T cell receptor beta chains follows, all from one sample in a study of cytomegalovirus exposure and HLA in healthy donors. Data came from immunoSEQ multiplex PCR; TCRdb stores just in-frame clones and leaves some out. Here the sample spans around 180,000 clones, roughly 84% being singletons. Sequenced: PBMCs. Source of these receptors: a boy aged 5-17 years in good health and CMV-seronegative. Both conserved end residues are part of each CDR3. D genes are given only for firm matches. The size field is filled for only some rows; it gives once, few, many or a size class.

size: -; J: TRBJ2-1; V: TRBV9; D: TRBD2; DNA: TGTGCCAGCAGCGAGTCCCCAGGACTAGAGTACTACAATGAGCAGTTCTTC; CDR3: CASSESPGLEYYNEQFF
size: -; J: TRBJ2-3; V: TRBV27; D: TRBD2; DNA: TGTGCCAGCAGTCTCGGACTAGCGGTAAACACAGATACGCAGTATTTT; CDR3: CASSLGLAVNTDTQYF
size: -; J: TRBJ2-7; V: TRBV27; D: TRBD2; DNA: TGTGCCAGCAGTCCTCCCCCGAGGGCTAGCGGGAGGGCCGGGCAGTACTTC; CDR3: CASSPPPRASGRAGQYF
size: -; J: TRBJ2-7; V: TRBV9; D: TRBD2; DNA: TGTGCCAGCAGCGAGTCCCGAGCGGGAAATGCCTACGAGCAGTACTTC; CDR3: CASSESRAGNAYEQYF
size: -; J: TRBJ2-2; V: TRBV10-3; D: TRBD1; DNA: TGTGCCATCAGTGTCTTCGGACAGGGTGTGGACACCGGGGAGCTGTTTTTT; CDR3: CAISVFGQGVDTGELFF
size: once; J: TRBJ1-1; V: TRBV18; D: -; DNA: TGTGCCAGCTCACCCCCCGCGCGGGTAATGAACACTGAAGCTTTCTTT; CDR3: CASSPPARVMNTEAFF
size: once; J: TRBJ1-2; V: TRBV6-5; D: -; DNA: TGTGCCAGCAGATCAGAAGGAGGCCTGGGCTATGGCTACACCTTC; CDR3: CASRSEGGLGYGYTF
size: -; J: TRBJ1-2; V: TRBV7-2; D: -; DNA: TGTGCCAGCATACTAAGCCAGGGATCTAAGGGCTACACCTTC; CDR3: CASILSQGSKGYTF
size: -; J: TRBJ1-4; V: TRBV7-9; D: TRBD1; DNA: TGTTCCAGCAGCCCCTCCGGGCGGACAGGGGGTAACAATGAAAAACTGTTTTTT; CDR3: CSSSPSGRTGGNNEKLFF
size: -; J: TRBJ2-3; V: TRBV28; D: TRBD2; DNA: TGTGCCAGCAGACGGACTAGCGGGAGAGGTACAGATACGCAGTATTTT; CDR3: CASRRTSGRGTDTQYF
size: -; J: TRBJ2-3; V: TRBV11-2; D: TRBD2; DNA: TGTGCCAGCAGCTCTACAGAGGGACTAGCTACGCAGTATTTT; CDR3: CASSSTEGLATQYF
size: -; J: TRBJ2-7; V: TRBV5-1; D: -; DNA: TGCGCCAGCAGCTCTCTCTCCTACGAGCAGTACTTC; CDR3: CASSSLSYEQYF
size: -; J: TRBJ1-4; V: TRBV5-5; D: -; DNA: TGTGCCAGCAGCCTCTTGACAGGAGGAGTTGAAAAACTGTTTTTT; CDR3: CASSLLTGGVEKLFF